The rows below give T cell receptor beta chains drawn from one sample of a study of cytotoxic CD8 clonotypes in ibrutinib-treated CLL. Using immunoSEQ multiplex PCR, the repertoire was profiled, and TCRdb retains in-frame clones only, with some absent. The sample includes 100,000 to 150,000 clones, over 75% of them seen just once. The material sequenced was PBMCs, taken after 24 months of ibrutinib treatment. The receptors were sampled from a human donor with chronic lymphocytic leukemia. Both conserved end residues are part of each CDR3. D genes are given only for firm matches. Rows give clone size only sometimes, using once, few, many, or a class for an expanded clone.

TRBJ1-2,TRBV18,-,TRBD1,CASSRPGADGLSRGKVYGYTF,TGTGCCAGCTCACGACCTGGCGCAGATGGTTTATCCAGGGGGAAGGTCTATGGCTACACCTTC
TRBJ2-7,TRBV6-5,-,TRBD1,CASSYRQGRTYEQYF,TGTGCCAGCAGTTACAGACAGGGCAGAACCTACGAGCAGTACTTC
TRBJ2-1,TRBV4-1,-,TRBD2,CASSQVTSGSRGNEQFF,TGCGCCAGCAGCCAAGTGACTAGCGGGAGTAGAGGGAATGAGCAGTTCTTC
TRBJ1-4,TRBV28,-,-,CASSLLSVQNEKLFF,TGTGCCAGCAGTTTATTGTCAGTTCAAAATGAAAAACTGTTTTTT
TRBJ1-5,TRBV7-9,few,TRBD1,CASSSGQGISNQPQHF,TGTGCCAGCAGCTCCGGACAGGGAATTAGCAATCAGCCCCAGCATTTT
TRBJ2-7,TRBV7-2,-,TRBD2,CASSLAGGGAYEQYF,TGTGCCAGCAGCTTAGCGGGCGGGGGGGCCTACGAGCAGTACTTC
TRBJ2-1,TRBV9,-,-,CASSVDGRLEQFF,TGTGCCAGCAGCGTAGATGGTAGGCTTGAGCAGTTCTTC
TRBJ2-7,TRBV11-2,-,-,CASSTASGYEQYF,TGTGCCAGCAGCACCGCCTCAGGGTACGAGCAGTACTTC
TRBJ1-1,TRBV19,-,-,CASKDTDSRGAFF,TGTGCCAGTAAGGATACTGACAGTCGAGGGGCTTTCTTT
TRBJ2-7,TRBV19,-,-,CASSIVGVYEQYF,TGTGCCAGTAGTATAGTTGGGGTCTACGAGCAGTACTTC
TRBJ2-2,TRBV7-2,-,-,CASSPRNRNTGELFF,TGTGCCAGCAGCCCAAGAAACAGGAACACCGGGGAGCTGTTTTTT
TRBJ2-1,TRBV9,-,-,CASSVASSKGNEQFF,TGTGCCAGCAGCGTAGCTAGCAGCAAAGGGAATGAGCAGTTCTTC
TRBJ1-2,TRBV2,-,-,CASCIGPGGDGYTF,TGTGCCAGCTGCATTGGGCCCGGCGGCGATGGCTACACCTTC
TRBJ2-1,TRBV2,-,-,CASSDTPDTPVRNEQFF,TGTGCCAGCAGTGACACCCCGGACACCCCCGTCAGGAATGAGCAGTTCTTC
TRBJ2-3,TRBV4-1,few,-,CASSGRIPTDTQYF,TGCGCCAGCAGCGGCCGTATTCCCACAGATACGCAGTATTTT
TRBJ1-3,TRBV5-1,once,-,CASSLETRLSSGNTIYF,TGCGCCAGCAGCTTGGAGACCAGATTGAGCTCTGGAAACACCATATATTTT
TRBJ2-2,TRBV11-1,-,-,CASSLIRNTGELFF,TGTGCCAGCAGCTTAATCAGGAACACCGGGGAGCTGTTTTTT
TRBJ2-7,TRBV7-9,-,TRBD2,CASSSKTSGLFSYEQYF,TGTGCCAGCAGCTCGAAGACGTCGGGACTATTCTCCTACGAGCAGTACTTC
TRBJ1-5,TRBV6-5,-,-,CASSFRDQPQHF,TGTGCCAGCAGTTTCAGGGACCAGCCCCAGCATTTT
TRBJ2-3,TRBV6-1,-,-,CASSEPGGHTDTQYF,TGTGCCAGCAGTGAACCCGGGGGCCACACAGATACGCAGTATTTT
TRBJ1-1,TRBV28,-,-,CASRPQDTEAFF,TGTGCCAGCAGACCTCAGGACACTGAAGCTTTCTTT
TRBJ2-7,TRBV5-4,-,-,CASGTRPRGPPGSEQYF,TGTGCCAGCGGTACTAGACCTCGCGGGCCCCCGGGGAGCGAGCAGTACTTC
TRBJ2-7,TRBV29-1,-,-,CSVEVGPYSYEQYF,TGCAGCGTTGAAGTGGGACCCTACTCCTACGAGCAGTACTTC
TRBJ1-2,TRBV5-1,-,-,CASREAQGWGYTF,TGCGCCAGCAGGGAAGCACAGGGTTGGGGCTACACCTTC
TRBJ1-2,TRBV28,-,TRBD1,CASTTGTGSTYGYTF,TGTGCCAGCACAACCGGGACAGGGAGTACGTATGGCTACACCTTC
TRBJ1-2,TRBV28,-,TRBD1,CASSFRTGRNTF,TGTGCCAGCAGTTTTCGGACAGGGAGGAACACCTTC
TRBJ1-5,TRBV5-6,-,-,CASSFRFSNQPQHF,TGTGCCAGCAGCTTCCGGTTTAGCAATCAGCCCCAGCATTTT
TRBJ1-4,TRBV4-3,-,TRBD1,CASSQGGGTGYEKLFF,TGCGCCAGCAGCCAAGGGGGCGGGACAGGTTATGAAAAACTGTTTTTT
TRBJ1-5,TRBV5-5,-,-,CASSLSADQPQHF,TGTGCCAGCAGCTTGAGCGCCGATCAGCCCCAGCATTTT
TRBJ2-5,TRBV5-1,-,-,CASSYGGLGETQYF,TGCGCCAGCAGCTACGGGGGCTTGGGAGAGACCCAGTACTTC
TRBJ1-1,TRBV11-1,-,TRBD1,CASSLGSGTGVEAFF,TGTGCCAGCAGCTTAGGGTCCGGGACAGGGGTTGAAGCTTTCTTT
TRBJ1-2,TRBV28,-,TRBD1,CASSPTGGNYGYTF,TGTGCCAGCAGTCCCACAGGGGGCAACTATGGCTACACCTTC
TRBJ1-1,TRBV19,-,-,CASSGLPGTENTEAFF,TGTGCCAGTTCGGGCCTCCCCGGCACGGAGAACACTGAAGCTTTCTTT
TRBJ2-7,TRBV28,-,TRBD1,CASSGAPDRERQYF,TGTGCCAGCAGTGGCGCTCCGGACAGGGAACGACAGTACTTC
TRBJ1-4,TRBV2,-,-,CASNRRQRTNEKLFF,TGTGCCAGCAATCGTCGGCAGCGAACTAATGAAAAACTGTTTTTT
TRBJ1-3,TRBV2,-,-,CASSEARGSGNTIYF,TGTGCCAGCAGTGAAGCCCGCGGGTCTGGAAACACCATATATTTT
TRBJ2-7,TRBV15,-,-,CATSRDEGYEQYF,TGTGCCACCAGCAGAGATGAGGGCTACGAGCAGTACTTC
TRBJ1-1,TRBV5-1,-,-,CASSLARGRDTEAFF,TGCGCCAGCAGCTTGGCGCGGGGCAGGGACACTGAAGCTTTCTTT
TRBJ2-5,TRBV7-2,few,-,CASSLRQGGQATQYF,TGTGCCAGCAGCTTAAGGCAGGGCGGGCAAGCGACCCAGTACTTC
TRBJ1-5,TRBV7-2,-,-,CASSLAGGGNQPQHF,TGTGCCAGCAGCTTAGCAGGGGGTGGCAATCAGCCCCAGCATTTT
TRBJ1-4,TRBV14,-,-,CASSHQGLQGRWTNEKLFF,TGTGCCAGCAGCCATCAAGGCCTACAGGGACGGTGGACTAATGAAAAACTGTTTTTT
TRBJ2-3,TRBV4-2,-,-,CASSQVGSGVVADTQYF,TGTGCCAGCAGCCAAGTTGGCTCGGGGGTAGTCGCAGATACGCAGTATTTT
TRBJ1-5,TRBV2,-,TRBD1,CATTGGNGNQPQHF,TGTGCCACGACAGGGGGAAATGGCAATCAGCCCCAGCATTTT
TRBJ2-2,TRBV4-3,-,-,CASSQEFSGELFF,TGCGCCAGCAGCCAAGAGTTTTCCGGGGAGCTGTTTTTT
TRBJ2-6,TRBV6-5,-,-,CASSFTVRTGANVLTF,TGTGCCAGCAGTTTCACAGTACGCACTGGGGCCAACGTCCTGACTTTC
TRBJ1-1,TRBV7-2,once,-,CASKGGRNTEAFF,TGTGCCAGCAAAGGGGGACGGAACACTGAAGCTTTCTTT
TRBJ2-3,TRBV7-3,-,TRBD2,CASSLGLAGSYTQYF,TGTGCCAGCAGCTTGGGGCTAGCGGGTTCGTATACGCAGTATTTT
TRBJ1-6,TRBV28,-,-,CASSWTGFSSPLHF,TGTGCCAGCAGTTGGACGGGGTTTAGTTCACCCCTCCACTTT
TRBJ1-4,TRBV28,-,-,CASSPTEAYEKLFF,TGTGCCAGCAGTCCGACAGAAGCCTATGAAAAACTGTTTTTT
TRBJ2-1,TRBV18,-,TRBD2,CASSRRLAGREGLEQFF,TGTGCCAGCTCACGAAGACTAGCGGGGAGGGAGGGCCTTGAGCAGTTCTTC
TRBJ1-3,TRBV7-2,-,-,CASSLAGYTIYF,TGTGCCAGCAGCTTAGCGGGCTACACCATATATTTT
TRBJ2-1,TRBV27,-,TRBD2,CASRRDYYYNEQFF,TGTGCCAGCAGGCGGGACTACTACTACAATGAGCAGTTCTTC
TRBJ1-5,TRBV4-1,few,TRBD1,CASSQGQGAGSQPQHF,TGCGCCAGCAGCCAAGGACAGGGGGCGGGGAGTCAGCCCCAGCATTTT
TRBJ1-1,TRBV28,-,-,CASRLGAGWSTEAFF,TGTGCCAGCAGGCTAGGAGCGGGGTGGAGCACTGAAGCTTTCTTT
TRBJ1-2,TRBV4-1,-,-,CASSQDTLLGYGYTF,TGCGCCAGCAGCCAAGATACGTTGTTGGGCTATGGCTACACCTTC
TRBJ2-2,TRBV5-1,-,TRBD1,CASSLAARGTGELFF,TGCGCCAGCAGCTTGGCGGCCAGGGGGACCGGGGAGCTGTTTTTT
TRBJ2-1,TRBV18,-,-,CASSSRPTDGLTDEQFF,TGTGCCAGCTCGTCGAGACCCACGGACGGATTGACGGATGAGCAGTTCTTC
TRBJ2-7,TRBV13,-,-,CASSPWWALPTYEQYF,TGTGCCAGCAGCCCGTGGTGGGCGCTTCCCACTTACGAGCAGTACTTC
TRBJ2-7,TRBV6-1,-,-,CASRAQVQGVYEQYF,TGTGCCAGCAGGGCACAGGTCCAGGGTGTCTACGAGCAGTACTTC
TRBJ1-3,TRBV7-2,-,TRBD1,CASSPGQGSDGVRGNTIYF,TGTGCCAGCAGCCCTGGACAGGGGTCGGATGGGGTGAGGGGAAACACCATATATTTT